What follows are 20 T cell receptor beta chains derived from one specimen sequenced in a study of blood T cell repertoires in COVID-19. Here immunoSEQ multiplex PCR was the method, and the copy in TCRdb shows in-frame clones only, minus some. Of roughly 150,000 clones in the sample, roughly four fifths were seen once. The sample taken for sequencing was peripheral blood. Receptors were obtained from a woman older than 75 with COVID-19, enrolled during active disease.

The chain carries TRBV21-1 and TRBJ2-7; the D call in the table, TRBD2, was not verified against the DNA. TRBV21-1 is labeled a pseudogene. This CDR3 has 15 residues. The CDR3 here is CASSKLGGLDYEQYF. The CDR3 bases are TGTGCCAGCAGCAAACTGGGGGGGCTGGACTACGAGCAGTACTTC.

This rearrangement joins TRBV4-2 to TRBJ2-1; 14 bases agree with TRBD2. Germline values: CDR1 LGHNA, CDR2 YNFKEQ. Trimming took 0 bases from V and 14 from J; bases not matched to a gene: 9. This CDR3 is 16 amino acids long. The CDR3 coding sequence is TGTGCCAGCAGCCAAGATTTGGGGACTAGCGGGAGAACGGAGTTCTTC. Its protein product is CASSQDLGTSGRTEFF.

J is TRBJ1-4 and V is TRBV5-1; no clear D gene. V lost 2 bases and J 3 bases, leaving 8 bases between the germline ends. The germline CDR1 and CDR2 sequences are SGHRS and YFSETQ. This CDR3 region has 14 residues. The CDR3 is CASSFSGSNEKLFF. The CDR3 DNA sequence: TGCGCCAGCAGCTTCTCGGGTTCTAATGAAAAACTGTTTTTT.

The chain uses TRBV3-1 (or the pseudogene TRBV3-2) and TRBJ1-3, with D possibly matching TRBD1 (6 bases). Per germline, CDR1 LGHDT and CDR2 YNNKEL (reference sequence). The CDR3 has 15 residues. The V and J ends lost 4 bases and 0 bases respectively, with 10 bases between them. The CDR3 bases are TGTGCCAGCAGCCGCAGGGGCCTCTCTGGAAACACCATATATTTT. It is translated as CASSRRGLSGNTIYF.

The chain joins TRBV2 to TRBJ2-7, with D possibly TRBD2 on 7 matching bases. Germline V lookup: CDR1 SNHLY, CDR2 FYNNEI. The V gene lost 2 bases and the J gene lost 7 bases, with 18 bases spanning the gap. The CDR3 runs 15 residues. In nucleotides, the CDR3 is TGTGCCAGCAGTGAAATTCTGGCGGGGAGGGGGGAGCAGTACTTC. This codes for CASSEILAGRGEQYF.

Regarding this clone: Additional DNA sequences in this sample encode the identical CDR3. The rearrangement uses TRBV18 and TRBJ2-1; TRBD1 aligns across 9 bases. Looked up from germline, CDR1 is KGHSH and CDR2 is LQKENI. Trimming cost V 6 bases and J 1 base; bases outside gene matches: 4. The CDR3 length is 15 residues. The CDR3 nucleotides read TGTGCCAGCTCTCCCGGACAGGGGTCCTACAATGAGCAGTTCTTC. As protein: CASSPGQGSYNEQFF.

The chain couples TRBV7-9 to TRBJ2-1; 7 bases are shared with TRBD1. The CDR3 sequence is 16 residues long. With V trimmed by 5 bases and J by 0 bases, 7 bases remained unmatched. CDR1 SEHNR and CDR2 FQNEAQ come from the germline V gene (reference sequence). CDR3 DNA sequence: TGTGCCAGCAGCACCGACAGGGCGAGCTCCTACAATGAGCAGTTCTTC. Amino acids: CASSTDRASSYNEQFF.

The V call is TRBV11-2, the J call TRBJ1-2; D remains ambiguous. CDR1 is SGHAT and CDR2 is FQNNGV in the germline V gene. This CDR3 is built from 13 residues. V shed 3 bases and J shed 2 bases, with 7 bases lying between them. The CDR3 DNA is TGTGCCAGCAGCTTGGGCAGAAACTATGGCTACACCTTC. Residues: CASSLGRNYGYTF. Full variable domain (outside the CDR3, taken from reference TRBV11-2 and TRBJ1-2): EAGVAQSPRYKIIEKRQSVAFWCNPISGHATLYWYQQILGQGPKLLIQFQNNGVVDDSQLPKDRFSAERLKGVDSTLKIQPAKLEDSAVYLCASSLGRNYGYTFGSGTRLTVV.

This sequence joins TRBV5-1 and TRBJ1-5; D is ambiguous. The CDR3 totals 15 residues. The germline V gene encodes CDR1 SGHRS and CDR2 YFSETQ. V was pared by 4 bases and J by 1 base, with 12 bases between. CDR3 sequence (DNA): TGCGCCAGCAGCCCAACTCCGGGGAGCAATCAGCCCCAGCATTTT. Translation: CASSPTPGSNQPQHF.

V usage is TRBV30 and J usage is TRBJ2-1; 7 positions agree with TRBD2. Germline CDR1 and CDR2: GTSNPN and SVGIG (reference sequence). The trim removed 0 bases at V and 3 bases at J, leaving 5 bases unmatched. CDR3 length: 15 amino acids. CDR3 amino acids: CAWSVGTINYNEQFF. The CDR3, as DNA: TGTGCCTGGAGTGTGGGGACTATAAACTACAATGAGCAGTTCTTC.

The CDR3 nucleotides read TGTGCCAGCTCACAGAACCCGGGATTGACCTACGAGCAGTACTTC. Encoded protein: CASSQNPGLTYEQYF. The chain joins TRBV18 to TRBJ2-7, with D possibly matching TRBD2 (5 bases). The CDR3 sequence is 15 residues long. Germline CDR1 KGHSH, CDR2 LQKENI. V was clipped by 4 bases and J by 2 bases, with 15 bases between them.

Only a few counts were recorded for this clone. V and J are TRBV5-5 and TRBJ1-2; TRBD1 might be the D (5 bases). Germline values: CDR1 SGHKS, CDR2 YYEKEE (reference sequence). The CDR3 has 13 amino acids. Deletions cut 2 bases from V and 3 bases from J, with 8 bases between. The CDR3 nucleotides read TGTGCCAGCAGCTTAAGCAGGGACTATGGCTACACCTTC. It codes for CASSLSRDYGYTF.

CDR3 bases: TGTGCCAGCAGTTACTTCGGGGGAACTAATGAAAAACTGTTTTTT. Residues: CASSYFGGTNEKLFF. The V gene is TRBV6-6, the J gene TRBJ1-4, with a possible D match to TRBD1 (5 bases). With 1 base removed from V and 1 base from J, the gap between germline ends came to 7 bases. From germline, CDR1 is MNHNY and CDR2 SVGAGI (reference sequence). The CDR3 contains 15 residues.

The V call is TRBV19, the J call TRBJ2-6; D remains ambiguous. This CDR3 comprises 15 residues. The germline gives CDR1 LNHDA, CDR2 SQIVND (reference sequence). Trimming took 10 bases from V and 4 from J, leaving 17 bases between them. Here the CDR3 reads CATNPQARGANVLTF. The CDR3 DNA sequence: TGTGCCACGAACCCGCAAGCACGCGGGGCCAACGTCCTGACTTTC.

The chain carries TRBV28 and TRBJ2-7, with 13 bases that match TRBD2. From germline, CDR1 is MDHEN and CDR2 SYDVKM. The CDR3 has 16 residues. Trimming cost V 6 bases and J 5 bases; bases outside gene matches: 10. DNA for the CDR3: TGTGCCAGCAGACGTGGACTAGCGGGAGTGGGCCACGAGCAGTACTTC. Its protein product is CASRRGLAGVGHEQYF.

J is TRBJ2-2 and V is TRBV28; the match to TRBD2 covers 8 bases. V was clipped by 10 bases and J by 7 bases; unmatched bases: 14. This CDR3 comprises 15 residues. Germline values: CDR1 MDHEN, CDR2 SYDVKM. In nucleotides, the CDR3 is TGTGCCACCCTTCGGGGGCAGCGGGAGCTCGGGGAGCTGTTTTTT. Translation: CATLRGQRELGELFF.

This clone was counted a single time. As DNA, the CDR3 is TGTGCCATCAGTGAGCCGAATTCACCCCTCCACTTT. This gives the protein CAISEPNSPLHF. The chain has TRBV10-3 and TRBJ1-6, with D uncertain. The length of the CDR3 is 12 residues. The germline V gene has CDR1 ENHRY and CDR2 SYGVKD. Trimming removed 2 bases from V and 7 bases from J, with 3 bases in between.

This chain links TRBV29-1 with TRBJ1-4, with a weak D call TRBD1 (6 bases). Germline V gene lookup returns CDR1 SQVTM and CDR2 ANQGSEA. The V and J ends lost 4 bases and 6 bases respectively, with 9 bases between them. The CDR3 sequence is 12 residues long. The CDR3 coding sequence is TGCAGCGTTGTTTACAGGGATGAAAAACTGTTTTTT. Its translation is CSVVYRDEKLFF.

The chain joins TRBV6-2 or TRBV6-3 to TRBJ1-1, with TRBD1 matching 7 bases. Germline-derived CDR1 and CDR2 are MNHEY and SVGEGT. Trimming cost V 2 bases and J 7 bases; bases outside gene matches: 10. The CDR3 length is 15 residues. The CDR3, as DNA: TGTGCCAGCAGTTACCTCAACCCGGGACAGAGTGAAGCTTTCTTT. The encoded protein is CASSYLNPGQSEAFF.

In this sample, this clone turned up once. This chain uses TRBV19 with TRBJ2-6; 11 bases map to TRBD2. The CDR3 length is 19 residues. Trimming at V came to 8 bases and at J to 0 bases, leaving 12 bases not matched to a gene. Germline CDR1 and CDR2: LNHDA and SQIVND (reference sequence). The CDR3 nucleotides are TGTGCCAGTCAAAGGCGACTAGCGGGACCCAGCTCTGGGGCCAACGTCCTGACTTTC. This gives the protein CASQRRLAGPSSGANVLTF.